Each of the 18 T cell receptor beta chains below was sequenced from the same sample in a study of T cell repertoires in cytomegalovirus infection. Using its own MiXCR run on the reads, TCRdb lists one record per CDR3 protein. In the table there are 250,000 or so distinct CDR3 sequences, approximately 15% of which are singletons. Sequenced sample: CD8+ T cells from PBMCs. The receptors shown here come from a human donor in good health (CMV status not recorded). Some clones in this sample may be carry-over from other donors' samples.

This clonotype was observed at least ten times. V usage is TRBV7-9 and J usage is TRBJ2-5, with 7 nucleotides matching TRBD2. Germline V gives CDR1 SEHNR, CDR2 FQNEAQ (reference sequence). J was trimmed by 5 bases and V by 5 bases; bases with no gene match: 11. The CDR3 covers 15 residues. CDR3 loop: CASSPRTSGAETQYF. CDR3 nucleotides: TGTGCCAGCAGCCCCAGGACTAGTGGGGCCGAGACCCAGTACTTC.

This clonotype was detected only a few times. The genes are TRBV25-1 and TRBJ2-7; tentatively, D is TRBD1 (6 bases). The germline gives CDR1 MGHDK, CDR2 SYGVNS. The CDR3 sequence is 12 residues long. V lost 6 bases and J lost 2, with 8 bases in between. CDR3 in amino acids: CASRGATYEQYF. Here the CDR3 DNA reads TGTGCCAGCAGGGGGGCCACCTACGAGCAGTACTTC.

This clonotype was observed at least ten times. The DNA of the CDR3 is TGTGCCAGCAGCTTTCTGGCAGGGCCATCCTACGAGCAGTACTTC. This gives the protein CASSFLAGPSYEQYF. The chain links TRBV7-8 to TRBJ2-7; perhaps TRBD1 as D (5 bases). The V end was cut by 3 bases, the J end by 1 base, with 13 bases between. Germline CDR1 and CDR2: SGHVS and FQNEAQ. This CDR3 spans 15 amino acids.

CDR3 DNA: TGTGCCAGCAGCTTAGCGCTAGCGGGGGGCCCCTTTCGGGCTGAGCAGTTCTTC. It specifies CASSLALAGGPFRAEQFF. The rearrangement uses TRBV7-6 and TRBJ2-1; 11 nucleotides align to TRBD2. Germline V CDR1 and CDR2: SGHVS, FNYEAQ. This CDR3 region has 18 residues. After removal of 0 bases from V and 9 bases from J, the junction contained 13 bases not matched to a gene.

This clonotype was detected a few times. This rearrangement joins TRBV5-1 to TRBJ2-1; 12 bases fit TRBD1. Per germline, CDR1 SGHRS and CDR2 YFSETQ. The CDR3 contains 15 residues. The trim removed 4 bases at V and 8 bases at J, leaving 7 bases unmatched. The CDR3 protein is CASSIGTGGIDEQFF. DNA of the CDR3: TGCGCCAGCAGCATAGGGACAGGGGGCATCGATGAGCAGTTCTTC.

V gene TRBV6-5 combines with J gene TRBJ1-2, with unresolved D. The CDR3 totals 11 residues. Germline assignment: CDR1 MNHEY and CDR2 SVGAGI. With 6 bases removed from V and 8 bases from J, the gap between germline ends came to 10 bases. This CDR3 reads CASSWAGGYTF. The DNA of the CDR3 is TGTGCCAGCAGCTGGGCGGGGGGCTACACCTTC.

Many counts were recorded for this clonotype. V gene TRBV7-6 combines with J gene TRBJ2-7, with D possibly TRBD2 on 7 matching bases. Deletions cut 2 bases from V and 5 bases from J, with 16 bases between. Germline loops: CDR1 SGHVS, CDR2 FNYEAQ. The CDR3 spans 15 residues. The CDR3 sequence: CASSLPPRGGDEQYF. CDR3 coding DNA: TGTGCCAGCAGCTTACCTCCAAGGGGGGGTGACGAGCAGTACTTC.

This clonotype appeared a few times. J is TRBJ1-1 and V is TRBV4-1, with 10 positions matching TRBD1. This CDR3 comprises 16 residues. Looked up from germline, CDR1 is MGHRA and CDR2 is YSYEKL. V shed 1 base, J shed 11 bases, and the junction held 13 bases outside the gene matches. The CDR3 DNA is TGCGCCAGCAGCCAAGGAGCCGGGACAGGGGACCCTGGGGCTTTCTTT. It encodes CASSQGAGTGDPGAFF.

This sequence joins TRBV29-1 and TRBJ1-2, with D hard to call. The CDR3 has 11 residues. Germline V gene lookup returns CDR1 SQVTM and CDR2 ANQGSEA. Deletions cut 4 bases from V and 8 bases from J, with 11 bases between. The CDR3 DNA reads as TGCAGCGTTGGCAGTCGGCTAGGCTACACCTTC. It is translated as CSVGSRLGYTF.

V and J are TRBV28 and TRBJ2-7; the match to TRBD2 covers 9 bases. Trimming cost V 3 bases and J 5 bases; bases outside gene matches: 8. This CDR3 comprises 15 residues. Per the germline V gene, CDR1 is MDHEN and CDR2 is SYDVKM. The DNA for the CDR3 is TGTGCCAGCAGTTTTGCGGGGGGGGGAGGGAACGAGCAGTACTTC. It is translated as CASSFAGGGGNEQYF.

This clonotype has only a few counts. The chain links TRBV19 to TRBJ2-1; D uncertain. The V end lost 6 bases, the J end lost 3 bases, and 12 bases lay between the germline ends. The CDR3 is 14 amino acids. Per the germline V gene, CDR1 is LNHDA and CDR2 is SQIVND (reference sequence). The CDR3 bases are TGTGCCAGTAGCCACGTTGGGGTCTACAATGAGCAGTTCTTC. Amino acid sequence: CASSHVGVYNEQFF.

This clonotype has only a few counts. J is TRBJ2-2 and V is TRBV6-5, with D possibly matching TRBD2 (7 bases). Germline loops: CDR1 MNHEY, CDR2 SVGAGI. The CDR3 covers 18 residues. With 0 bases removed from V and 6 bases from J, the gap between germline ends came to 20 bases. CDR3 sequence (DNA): TGTGCCAGCAGTTACTCGGGGCCGGGGGGCGCCGCGGCCGGGGAGCTGTTTTTT. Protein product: CASSYSGPGGAAAGELFF.

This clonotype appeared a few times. The CDR3, as DNA: TGTGCCAGCTCCCCCGAAGTAGGGCTCCTCCAGCCCCAGCATTTT. Protein sequence: CASSPEVGLLQPQHF. The gene calls are TRBV27 and TRBJ1-5; D gene ambiguous. Trimming removed 8 bases at V and 7 bases at J, with 21 bases between. This CDR3 comprises 15 residues. CDR1 is MNHEY and CDR2 is SMNVEV in the germline V gene (reference sequence).

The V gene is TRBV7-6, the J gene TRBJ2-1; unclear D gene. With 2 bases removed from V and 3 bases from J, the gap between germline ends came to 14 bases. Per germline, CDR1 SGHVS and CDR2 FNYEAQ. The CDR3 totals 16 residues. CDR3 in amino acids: CASSLRVAEVYNEQFF. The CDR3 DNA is TGTGCCAGCAGCTTAAGGGTCGCAGAGGTCTACAATGAGCAGTTCTTC.

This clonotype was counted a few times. The CDR3 nucleotides read TGTGCCAGCAGACTACAGGGGGCGAGGGGCAATGAGCAGTTCTTC. It encodes CASRLQGARGNEQFF. The chain has TRBV12-3 or TRBV12-4 and TRBJ2-1; 9 nucleotides align to TRBD1. CDR3 size: 15 residues. V was pared by 6 bases and J by 6 bases, with 9 bases of the junction left unmatched.

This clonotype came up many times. CDR3 nucleotide sequence: TGTGCCAGCAGCATGGGGGACTCCTGGGCTGGGGCCAACGTCCTGACTTTC. Amino acids: CASSMGDSWAGANVLTF. The V gene is TRBV7-9, the J gene TRBJ2-6; maybe TRBD2 (6 bases). Germline CDR1 and CDR2: SEHNR and FQNEAQ (reference sequence). This CDR3 comprises 17 residues. Trimming stripped 5 bases from V and 2 bases from J, with 16 bases between.

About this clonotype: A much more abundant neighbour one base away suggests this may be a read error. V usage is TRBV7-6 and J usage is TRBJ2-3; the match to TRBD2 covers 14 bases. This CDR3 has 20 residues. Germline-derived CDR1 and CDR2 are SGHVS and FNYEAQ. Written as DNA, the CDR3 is TGTACCAGCAGCTTATTTAGCCTTACCACCGGGACTAGCGGGAGAGATACGCAGTATTTT. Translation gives CTSSLFSLTTGTSGRDTQYF.

The CDR3 DNA reads TGTGCCAGCAGCCCGCCAAGGGCAGCCCGTGATGAGCAGTTCTTC. It encodes CASSPPRAARDEQFF. The chain uses TRBV5-5 and TRBJ2-1; D gene unclear. Germline CDR1 SGHKS, CDR2 YYEKEE (reference sequence). Trimming took 4 bases from V and 8 from J, leaving 19 bases between them. The CDR3 has 15 residues.